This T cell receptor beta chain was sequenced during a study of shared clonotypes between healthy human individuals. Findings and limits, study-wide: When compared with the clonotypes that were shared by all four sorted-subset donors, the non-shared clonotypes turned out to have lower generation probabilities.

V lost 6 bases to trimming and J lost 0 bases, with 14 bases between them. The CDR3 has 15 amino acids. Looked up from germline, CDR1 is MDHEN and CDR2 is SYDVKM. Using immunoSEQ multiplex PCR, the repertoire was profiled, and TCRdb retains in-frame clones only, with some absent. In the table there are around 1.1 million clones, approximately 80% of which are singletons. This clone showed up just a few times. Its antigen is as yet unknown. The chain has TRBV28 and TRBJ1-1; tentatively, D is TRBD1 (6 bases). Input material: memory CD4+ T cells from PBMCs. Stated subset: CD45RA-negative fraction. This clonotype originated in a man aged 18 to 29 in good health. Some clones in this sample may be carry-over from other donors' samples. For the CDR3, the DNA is TGTGCCAGCAGCCCGGGACAACGCATGAACACTGAAGCTTTCTTT. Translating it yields CASSPGQRMNTEAFF. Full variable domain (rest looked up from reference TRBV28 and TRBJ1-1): DVKVTQSSRYLVKRTGEKVFLECVQDMDHENMFWYRQDPGLGLRLIYFSYDVKMKEKGDIPEGYSVSREKKERFSLILESASTNQTSMYLCASSPGQRMNTEAFFGQGTRLTVV.